The TCR beta chain under discussion was sequenced for a study of blood T cell repertoires in COVID-19. Across the study: Acute-phase and convalescent COVID-19 samples originated in the United States, Italy and Spain. In each case, the material was cDNA or gDNA derived from T cells, B-cell-depleted T cells, or PBMCs.

Patients from Seattle were sampled longitudinally, starting during active infection. In the authors' workflow: From reference gene primer amplification, estimates of nucleated cell counts were derived. The data were produced by immunoSEQ multiplex PCR, yet TCRdb's version contains in-frame clones alone and is incomplete. V and J calls and clone size are as listed in that table; D and trimming were resolved from the DNA. The sample lists some 73,000 clones; roughly three quarters were seen once. Germline V gene data show CDR1 as MNHEY and CDR2 as SVGEGT. This CDR3 is 15 amino acids long. J was trimmed by 6 bases and V by 0 bases; bases with no gene match: 8.

The chain combines TRBV6-2 or TRBV6-3 with TRBJ2-7, with 7 bases identical to TRBD2. The origin of this receptor is a man between 65 and 85 years old with COVID-19, enrolled during active disease. The sequencing sample was made of peripheral blood. The CDR3 reads CASSYSWEGPSEQYF. The CDR3 DNA follows: TGTGCCAGCAGTTACTCGTGGGAGGGGCCCTCCGAGCAGTACTTC.